This TCR beta chain was identified during a study of blood T cells in healthy people across ages. Study summary: Capture by template switching was about one barcoded beta molecule per two T cells.

This clonotype was seen a handful of times. The second PCR ran roughly 6 to 11 cycles with a sample-barcoded 5' primer and J-beta primers. TCRdb reprocessed the 5' RACE reads via MiXCR and lists one record per CDR3 protein. The sample has roughly 1.7 million distinct CDR3 sequences, 30% to 40% seen once. The CDR3 contains 13 residues. V was shortened by 4 bases and J by 1 base, with 7 bases between the two germline ends. The germline gives CDR1 SNHLY, CDR2 FYNNEI. The chain has TRBV2 and TRBJ1-2; no definite D call. The source material was blood. This receptor was identified in a woman in her twenties or thirties in good health. The CDR3 region has the DNA TGTGCCAGCAGTGCAAACAGTAACTATGGCTACACCTTC. This gives the protein CASSANSNYGYTF.